The 2 T cell receptor beta chains listed next were all sequenced from one sample in a study of shared clonotypes between healthy human individuals. Clones were sequenced by immunoSEQ multiplex PCR, and TCRdb holds only the in-frame ones, with some missing. The sample holds roughly 100,000 clones, approximately 70% seen once. Sequencing was performed on memory CD8+ T cells sorted from blood. Documented subset: CD45RO+ cells pooled with CCR7-negative TemRA cells. The receptors here all came from a woman aged 30 to 39 in good health.

The chain combines TRBV6-4 with TRBJ2-2; D is ambiguous. The length of the CDR3 is 15 residues. V dropped 4 bases and J dropped 0 bases, with 9 bases sitting between them. Germline lookup yields CDR1 MRHNA and CDR2 SNTAGT. In nucleotides, the CDR3 is TGTGCCAGCAGTGTCTCAGCCGCGAACACCGGGGAGCTGTTTTTT. It translates to CASSVSAANTGELFF.

This clone showed up just a few times. The V gene is TRBV20-1, the J gene TRBJ2-3; D is uncertain. Germline CDR1 and CDR2: DFQATT and SNEGSKA (reference sequence). CDR3 size: 11 residues. Trimming removed 7 bases at V and 14 bases at J, with 19 bases between. This chain's CDR3 is CSVKPGLFLYF. The CDR3 coding sequence is TGCAGTGTTAAACCGGGCCTTTTTTTGTATTTT.